The 29 T cell receptor beta chains below all came from one sample that was sequenced in a study of blood T cell repertoires in COVID-19. The repertoire was sequenced with immunoSEQ multiplex PCR; TCRdb's copy has only in-frame clones and lacks some. The table shows roughly 200,000 clones, with around 88% occurring only once. Sequenced input: peripheral blood. The receptors were gathered from a woman between 25 and 40 years old with acute or convalescent COVID-19.

V usage is TRBV5-1 and J usage is TRBJ2-5, with 11 bases matching TRBD2. Looked up from germline, CDR1 is SGHRS and CDR2 is YFSETQ. This CDR3 spans 17 amino acids. J gave up 0 bases and V 4 bases, and 8 bases lay outside the gene matches. CDR3 bases: TGCGCCAGCAGCGATCGGTGGACTAGCGGGTACCAAGAGACCCAGTACTTC. Amino acids: CASSDRWTSGYQETQYF.

The genes are TRBV6-5 and TRBJ2-1; TRBD2 matches at 7 bases. V lost 6 bases, J lost 14 bases, and 10 bases stayed unmatched. Germline values: CDR1 MNHEY, CDR2 SVGAGI. The CDR3 is 12 residues long. CDR3 sequence (DNA): TGTGCCAGCAGGTCCACTAGCGCGAGCGAGTTCTTC. Amino acid sequence: CASRSTSASEFF.

This clone was found once. This chain joins TRBV7-8 and TRBJ1-3, with a tentative D call TRBD1 (5 bases). CDR3 length: 16 residues. CDR1 and CDR2 from the germline V gene are SGHVS and FQNEAQ. V was pared by 5 bases and J by 0 bases, with 14 bases between. The CDR3 nucleotides are TGTGCCAGCAGCCGAAATGCAGGGAACTCTGGAAACACCATATATTTT. This gives the protein CASSRNAGNSGNTIYF.

V is TRBV25-1 and J is TRBJ1-1; 8 nucleotides align to TRBD1. V was pared by 2 bases and J by 5 bases, with 7 bases of the junction left unmatched. CDR3 length: 15 amino acids. Germline loops: CDR1 MGHDK, CDR2 SYGVNS. Here the CDR3 DNA reads TGTGCCAGCAGTGAACGGCAGGGGGCATTAACTGAAGCTTTCTTT. This translates into CASSERQGALTEAFF.

This chain joins TRBV11-2 and TRBJ1-1; D remains ambiguous. Deletions cut 0 bases from V and 5 bases from J, with 16 bases between. The germline V gene has CDR1 SGHAT and CDR2 FQNNGV. CDR3 size: 16 residues. The CDR3 loop reads CASSLDLGISGTEAFF. CDR3 DNA: TGTGCCAGCAGCTTAGATCTAGGGATTAGCGGAACTGAAGCTTTCTTT.

The chain combines TRBV3-1 (or the pseudogene TRBV3-2) with TRBJ1-3; no firm D call. Trimming cost V 5 bases and J 7 bases, with 6 bases left between them. CDR3 length: 11 amino acids. CDR1 is LGHDT and CDR2 is YNNKEL in the germline V gene (reference sequence). CDR3 in DNA: TGTGCCAGCAGCGTGCAGAACACCATATATTTT. It translates to CASSVQNTIYF.

The table lists this clone with a count of one. This chain uses TRBV5-1 with TRBJ1-3, with D uncertain. Trimming took off 0 bases at V and 3 bases at J, with 10 bases between the two ends. CDR1 is SGHRS, CDR2 YFSETQ, per germline. The CDR3 loop spans 15 amino acids. The CDR3 loop reads CASSLAGVGGNTIYF. Written as DNA, the CDR3 is TGCGCCAGCAGCTTGGCGGGAGTAGGTGGAAACACCATATATTTT. The full variable domain, with the rest looked up from reference TRBV5-1 and TRBJ1-3, is KAGVTQTPRYLIKTRGQQVTLSCSPISGHRSVSWYQQTPGQGLQFLFEYFSETQRNKGNFPGRFSGRQFSNSRSEMNVSTLELGDSALYLCASSLAGVGGNTIYFGEGSWLTVV.

The chain uses TRBV27 and TRBJ1-5; a weak D match, TRBD1 (6 bases). This CDR3 is built from 14 residues. Germline V CDR1 and CDR2: MNHEY, SMNVEV (reference sequence). V was pared by 8 bases and J by 5 bases, with 16 bases between. This CDR3 is CASADSGGYQPQHF. CDR3 DNA sequence: TGTGCCAGCGCGGACAGTGGCGGGTATCAGCCCCAGCATTTT.

The gene calls are TRBV5-1 and TRBJ1-3, with a possible D match to TRBD1 (5 bases). The germline gives CDR1 SGHRS, CDR2 YFSETQ. The CDR3 has 15 residues. Deletions cut 4 bases from V and 4 bases from J, with 15 bases between. In DNA, the CDR3 is TGCGCCAGCAGCCGAGGGCCGGGACTCGGAAACACCATATATTTT. Translated, it gives CASSRGPGLGNTIYF.

CDR3 loop: CASSPLAAGGVETQYF. The CDR3 DNA reads as TGTGCCAGCAGCCCCCTTGCTGCGGGAGGGGTGGAGACCCAGTACTTC. The rearrangement joins TRBV4-2 to TRBJ2-5; 9 bases are shared with TRBD2. CDR3 length: 16 amino acids. V was clipped by 4 bases and J by 5 bases; unmatched bases: 11. Per the germline V gene, CDR1 is LGHNA and CDR2 is YNFKEQ.

This chain joins TRBV18 and TRBJ2-7, with 10 bases identical to TRBD1. This CDR3 region has 15 residues. J was trimmed by 2 bases and V by 1 base; bases with no gene match: 2. CDR1 is KGHSH, CDR2 LQKENI, per germline. The CDR3 reads CASSPQTGGPYEQYF. The CDR3 DNA reads as TGTGCCAGCTCACCACAGACAGGGGGCCCCTACGAGCAGTACTTC.

The chain carries TRBV7-2 and TRBJ2-3, with TRBD2 as a possible D gene (6 bases). Germline values: CDR1 SGHTA, CDR2 FQGNSA. Trimming took 4 bases from V and 2 from J, leaving 13 bases between them. CDR3 length: 15 amino acids. In DNA, the CDR3 is TGTGCCAGCAGCTCGCCGGGGGAAGTCACAGATACGCAGTATTTT. The encoded protein is CASSSPGEVTDTQYF.

Remarks on this clone: This CDR3 is also generated by other DNA sequences in the sample. This chain joins TRBV7-9 and TRBJ1-6; D perhaps matches TRBD1 (5 bases). V was trimmed by 5 bases and J by 5 bases, leaving 10 bases between them. The CDR3 has 14 amino acids. Germline-derived CDR1 and CDR2 are SEHNR and FQNEAQ (reference sequence). As DNA, the CDR3 is TGTGCCAGCAGCCTGGGGGGAGATAATTCACCCCTCCACTTT. Translating it yields CASSLGGDNSPLHF.

The chain joins TRBV27 to TRBJ2-1; 9 bases map to TRBD1. Germline V gives CDR1 MNHEY, CDR2 SMNVEV (reference sequence). The trim removed 8 bases at V and 13 bases at J, leaving 3 bases unmatched. CDR3 size: 10 residues. CDR3 protein: CASGGQGQFF. In DNA form, the CDR3 reads TGTGCCAGCGGGGGACAGGGTCAGTTCTTC.

The V call is TRBV9, the J call TRBJ2-3; the D is unclear. The CDR3 has 13 amino acids. The germline V and J ends were trimmed by 4 bases and 2 bases, with 8 bases remaining between them. Germline CDR1 reads SGDLS; CDR2 reads YYNGEE. The CDR3 bases are TGTGCCAGCAGCCTGAGTCCCACAGATACGCAGTATTTT. The encoded protein is CASSLSPTDTQYF.

The chain couples TRBV7-9 to TRBJ1-2; no reliable D call. Germline CDR1 reads SEHNR; CDR2 reads FQNEAQ (reference sequence). The CDR3 has 11 residues. V dropped 5 bases and J dropped 8 bases, with 9 bases sitting between them. The CDR3 region has the DNA TGTGCCAGCAGCCGGCGAGGGGGCTACACCTTC. It codes for CASSRRGGYTF.

The chain couples TRBV25-1 to TRBJ1-4; D is possibly TRBD1 (5 bases). Germline assignment: CDR1 MGHDK and CDR2 SYGVNS. V lost 5 bases and J 8 bases, leaving 12 bases between the germline ends. The CDR3 contains 13 residues. The CDR3 DNA follows: TGTGCCAGCAGTCGTGGGGCACCGGAAAAACTGTTTTTT. Translating it yields CASSRGAPEKLFF.

As for this clone: Other DNA sequences of this sample code for an identical CDR3. The CDR3 coding sequence is TGTGCCAGTAGTATCCAGGGCACAGATACGCAGTATTTT. Its translation is CASSIQGTDTQYF. The V and J genes are TRBV19 and TRBJ2-3, with no clear D. The CDR3 is 13 amino acids. V shed 3 bases and J shed 1 base, with 5 bases lying between them. Germline CDR1 LNHDA, CDR2 SQIVND (reference sequence).

This clone is a singleton in its sample. The rearrangement joins TRBV5-4 to TRBJ2-1, with a weak D call TRBD1 (6 bases). Germline assignment: CDR1 SGHNT and CDR2 YYREEE (reference sequence). This CDR3 comprises 13 residues. The V end lost 3 bases, the J end lost 5 bases, and 9 bases lay between the germline ends. The CDR3 here is CASSSDRHNEQFF. The CDR3, as DNA: TGTGCCAGCAGCTCAGACAGGCACAATGAGCAGTTCTTC.

CDR3 protein: CALTGESFYGYTF. CDR3 DNA sequence: TGTGCCTTAACCGGAGAGAGCTTCTATGGCTACACCTTC. The chain uses TRBV30 and TRBJ1-2, with no clear D. The V end was cut by 7 bases, the J end by 4 bases, with 16 bases between. CDR3 length: 13 amino acids. The V gene's germline CDR1 is GTSNPN and CDR2 SVGIG (reference sequence). The whole variable domain, filled in from reference TRBV30 and TRBJ1-2, reads SQTIHQWPATLVQPVGSPLSLECTVEGTSNPNLYWYRQAAGRGLQLLFYSVGIGQISSEVPQNLSASRPQDRQFILSSKKLLLSDSGFYLCALTGESFYGYTFGSGTRLTVV.

V usage is TRBV14 and J usage is TRBJ2-3; no definite D call. The CDR3 contains 12 residues. With 1 base removed from V and 6 bases from J, the gap between germline ends came to 5 bases. The germline V gene has CDR1 SGHDN and CDR2 FVKESK. Here the CDR3 reads CASSQGLDTQYF. The CDR3 DNA follows: TGTGCCAGCAGCCAAGGGCTCGATACGCAGTATTTT.

The CDR3 coding sequence is TGTGCCAGCAGTTCAAGCTTGTCCGGTACAGATACGCAGTATTTT. This codes for CASSSSLSGTDTQYF. This rearrangement joins TRBV28 to TRBJ2-3; no definite D call. CDR3 length: 15 amino acids. Germline lookup yields CDR1 MDHEN and CDR2 SYDVKM. Trimming removed 4 bases at V and 3 bases at J, with 14 bases between.

V gene TRBV5-1 combines with J gene TRBJ2-2; D is perhaps TRBD2 (5 bases). CDR3 size: 14 residues. Germline V gene data show CDR1 as SGHRS and CDR2 as YFSETQ. V was clipped by 2 bases and J by 7 bases, with 12 bases between them. DNA of the CDR3: TGCGCCAGCAGCTTAGGCCTAGCCGGCGGGGAGCTGTTTTTT. Translating it yields CASSLGLAGGELFF.

The rearrangement links TRBV7-9 to TRBJ2-3; a weak D match, TRBD2 (5 bases). The CDR3 spans 14 residues. Germline CDR1 reads SEHNR; CDR2 reads FQNEAQ (reference sequence). V was shortened by 7 bases and J by 2 bases, with 13 bases between the two germline ends. Here the CDR3 DNA reads TGTGCCAGCATCCTAGAGCGGACCACAGATACGCAGTATTTT. Translation gives CASILERTTDTQYF.

This clone was detected a few times. The chain has TRBV5-4 and TRBJ1-2; 8 bases are a match to TRBD1. CDR3 length equals 15 residues. The V gene's germline CDR1 is SGHNT and CDR2 YYREEE (reference sequence). V lost 5 bases, J lost 4 bases, and 10 bases stayed unmatched. CDR3 amino acids: CASRSIGQGAYGYTF. CDR3 nucleotides: TGTGCCAGCAGATCAATAGGACAGGGAGCCTATGGCTACACCTTC.

The chain is built from TRBV28 and TRBJ2-2; unclear D gene. Germline CDR1 and CDR2: MDHEN and SYDVKM. Trimming took 4 bases from V and 5 from J, leaving 5 bases between them. This CDR3 is built from 12 residues. Here the CDR3 reads CASSSSTGELFF. CDR3 coding DNA: TGTGCCAGCAGTTCGTCGACCGGGGAGCTGTTTTTT.

This clone has a handful of counts. J is TRBJ2-2 and V is TRBV7-6; D is undetermined. In germline, CDR1 is SGHVS, CDR2 FNYEAQ. V was cut by 5 bases and J by 6 bases, with 16 bases left in between. This CDR3 is 15 amino acids long. The CDR3 sequence: CASSIMTIDAGELFF. In DNA form, the CDR3 reads TGTGCCAGCAGCATCATGACAATAGACGCCGGGGAGCTGTTTTTT. Full variable domain (outside the CDR3, taken from reference TRBV7-6 and TRBJ2-2): GAGVSQSPRYKVTKRGQDVALRCDPISGHVSLYWYRQALGQGPEFLTYFNYEAQQDKSGLPNDRFSAERPEGSISTLTIQRTEQRDSAMYRCASSIMTIDAGELFFGEGSRLTVL.

This chain joins TRBV27 and TRBJ2-7; TRBD1 might be the D (6 bases). Trimming took 8 bases from V and 3 from J, leaving 14 bases between them. The CDR3 length is 13 residues. Germline lookup yields CDR1 MNHEY and CDR2 SMNVEV (reference sequence). This CDR3 is CASARTDHYEQYF. Here the CDR3 DNA reads TGTGCCAGCGCACGGACAGACCACTACGAGCAGTACTTC.

To note about this clone: The junction departs from germline at one end; a sequencing error may be responsible. CDR3 residues: CASSSPTTSGTYNEQFF. CDR3 nucleotide sequence: TGTGCCAGCAGTTCCCCGACCACTAGCGGGACCTATAATGAGCAGTTCTTC. The genes are TRBV27 and TRBJ2-1; TRBD2 agrees at 10 bases. CDR3 length: 17 residues. The V gene's germline CDR1 is MNHEY and CDR2 SMNVEV (reference sequence).